This entry lists 20 T cell receptor beta chains sequenced from one sample in a study of cytomegalovirus exposure and HLA in healthy donors. The PCR used 60 Vbeta and 13 Jbeta primers. Clones were read by immunoSEQ multiplex PCR, and TCRdb kept only the in-frame ones, dropping some. The data hold approximately 100,000 clones, with approximately 85% observed a single time. Sequencing was performed on PBMCs. The origin of the receptors is a man younger than 40 in good health and CMV-seronegative.

V gene TRBV5-1 combines with J gene TRBJ2-1; D is possibly TRBD2 (6 bases). V lost 2 bases to trimming and J lost 7 bases, with 10 bases between them. CDR3 length: 13 amino acids. Germline V gene sequence: CDR1 SGHRS, CDR2 YFSETQ. The CDR3 sequence: CASSFTGVNEQFF. CDR3 DNA sequence: TGCGCCAGCAGCTTCACGGGGGTAAATGAGCAGTTCTTC.

CDR3 loop: CASSLLGRDRAGEQYF. The CDR3 DNA follows: TGTGCCAGCAGCTTATTAGGCCGGGACAGGGCGGGCGAGCAGTACTTC. The chain couples TRBV7-2 to TRBJ2-7, with TRBD1 identical over 9 bases. Germline CDR1 reads SGHTA; CDR2 reads FQGNSA. This CDR3 is 16 amino acids long. V lost 2 bases to trimming and J lost 6 bases; unmatched junction nucleotides: 11.

This chain connects TRBV29-1 to TRBJ1-1; perhaps TRBD1 as D (6 bases). Trimming left V 3 bases short and J 3 bases short, with 11 bases between. The CDR3 has 13 amino acids. CDR1 and CDR2 from the germline V gene are SQVTM and ANQGSEA. The CDR3 nucleotides read TGCAGCGTTGAGGGCAGGGGTTACACTGAAGCTTTCTTT. Protein product: CSVEGRGYTEAFF.

CDR3 sequence: CATSRVNTGGPGELFF. CDR3 DNA: TGTGCCACCAGCAGAGTGAACACAGGGGGCCCCGGGGAGCTGTTTTTT. The chain couples TRBV15 to TRBJ2-2, with 9 bases that match TRBD1. V trimming: 1 base; J trimming: 6 bases; junction bases outside the gene matches: 6. Germline lookup yields CDR1 LNHNV and CDR2 YYDKDF (reference sequence). The CDR3 has 16 amino acids. Supplemented by reference TRBV15 and TRBJ2-2, the full variable domain reads DAMVIQNPRYQVTQFGKPVTLSCSQTLNHNVMYWYQQKSSQAPKLLFHYYDKDFNNEADTPDNFQSRRPNTSFCFLDIRSPGLGDTAMYLCATSRVNTGGPGELFFGEGSRLTVL.

This clone was detected a few times. This chain uses TRBV6-1 with TRBJ1-3; possibly TRBD1 for D (6 bases). V lost 7 bases, J lost 2 bases, and 9 bases lay in between. This CDR3 is 13 amino acids long. Germline loops: CDR1 MNHNS, CDR2 SASEGT. For the CDR3, the DNA is TGTGCCAGCAAACAGGGACCTGGAAACACCATATATTTT. This gives the protein CASKQGPGNTIYF.

The table lists this clone with a few counts. The chain joins TRBV13 to TRBJ1-5; D not certain. Germline V gene data show CDR1 as PRHDT and CDR2 as FYEKMQ (reference sequence). The CDR3 extends over 14 amino acids. V shed 0 bases and J shed 2 bases, with 5 bases lying between them. The CDR3 loop is CASSLGTGNQPQHF. In DNA form, the CDR3 reads TGTGCCAGCAGCTTAGGTACAGGCAATCAGCCCCAGCATTTT.

The chain recombines TRBV7-9 with TRBJ1-6; a weak D match, TRBD1 (6 bases). Trimming stripped 11 bases from V and 7 bases from J, with 9 bases between. Germline lookup yields CDR1 SEHNR and CDR2 FQNEAQ (reference sequence). This CDR3 region has 11 residues. DNA of the CDR3: TGTGCCGCAGGGGAGAATTCACCCCTCCACTTT. It specifies CAAGENSPLHF.

The table lists this clone with a count of one. The chain combines TRBV5-1 with TRBJ2-7; D may be TRBD2 (5 bases). Trimming shortened V by 2 bases and J by 5 bases, and 14 bases separated the two germline ends. Germline CDR1 and CDR2: SGHRS and YFSETQ. The CDR3 loop spans 14 amino acids. The DNA of the CDR3 is TGCGCCAGCAGCTTTTCCGGGGTGAAGGACGAGCAGTACTTC. It translates to CASSFSGVKDEQYF.

The table lists this clone with a count of one. V and J are TRBV7-2 and TRBJ2-7, with D perhaps matching TRBD1 (5 bases). Trimming pared 1 base from V and 5 bases from J, leaving 12 bases between. The CDR3 has 14 amino acids. Germline assignment: CDR1 SGHTA and CDR2 FQGNSA. CDR3 nucleotides: TGTGCCAGCAGCTTAGTTCCAGGGTTCCACGAGCAGTACTTC. This translates into CASSLVPGFHEQYF.

The count of this clone is one. The chain recombines TRBV28 with TRBJ1-5; maybe TRBD1 (6 bases). The CDR3 extends over 14 amino acids. CDR1 and CDR2 (germline): MDHEN, SYDVKM. V lost 6 bases and J lost 2, with 11 bases in between. In nucleotides, the CDR3 is TGTGCCAGCAGATCTAGGACAGGCAATCAGCCCCAGCATTTT. Translating it yields CASRSRTGNQPQHF. Combining the CDR3 with reference TRBV28 and TRBJ1-5 gives the whole variable domain DVKVTQSSRYLVKRTGEKVFLECVQDMDHENMFWYRQDPGLGLRLIYFSYDVKMKEKGDIPEGYSVSREKKERFSLILESASTNQTSMYLCASRSRTGNQPQHFGDGTRLSIL.

This sequence joins TRBV28 and TRBJ1-4; 8 nucleotides agree with TRBD1. Looked up from germline, CDR1 is MDHEN and CDR2 is SYDVKM. The CDR3 is 17 amino acids. Losses at the gene ends were 5 bases for V and 2 bases for J; bases not matched to a gene: 10. CDR3 bases: TGTGCCAGCAGTCCAGCCGGGACAGGTCGGACTAATGAAAAACTGTTTTTT. As protein: CASSPAGTGRTNEKLFF.

The genes are TRBV7-2 and TRBJ2-2; D uncertain. In germline, CDR1 is SGHTA, CDR2 FQGNSA. This CDR3 contains 12 residues. V gave up 3 bases and J gave up 6 bases, with 5 bases separating them. CDR3 DNA: TGTGCCAGCAGCTTCAGGTCCGGGGAGCTGTTTTTT. Translating it yields CASSFRSGELFF. The full variable domain, rest sourced from reference TRBV7-2 and TRBJ2-2, is GAGVSQSPSNKVTEKGKDVELRCDPISGHTALYWYRQSLGQGLEFLIYFQGNSAPDKSGLPSDRFSAERTGGSVSTLTIQRTQQEDSAVYLCASSFRSGELFFGEGSRLTVL.

This clone was observed a single time. J is TRBJ2-7 and V is TRBV7-8; D is possibly TRBD2 (5 bases). V gave up 5 bases and J gave up 5 bases, with 19 bases separating them. In germline, CDR1 is SGHVS, CDR2 FQNEAQ. The CDR3 length is 15 residues. The CDR3 region has the DNA TGTGCCAGCAGCCTAGATTGGGGTTTTAGCGACGAGCAGTACTTC. It encodes CASSLDWGFSDEQYF.

This chain links TRBV7-2 with TRBJ2-2; tentative D call: TRBD1 (5 bases). Germline V gives CDR1 SGHTA, CDR2 FQGNSA. V was trimmed by 3 bases and J by 6 bases, leaving 8 bases between them. CDR3 length: 13 amino acids. In DNA, the CDR3 is TGTGCCAGCAGCTTTCAGGGATCCGGGGAGCTGTTTTTT. This encodes CASSFQGSGELFF. The full variable domain, with the rest looked up from reference TRBV7-2 and TRBJ2-2, is GAGVSQSPSNKVTEKGKDVELRCDPISGHTALYWYRQSLGQGLEFLIYFQGNSAPDKSGLPSDRFSAERTGGSVSTLTIQRTQQEDSAVYLCASSFQGSGELFFGEGSRLTVL.

The chain carries TRBV5-1 and TRBJ2-3; 9 bases fit TRBD2. V lost 2 bases and J lost 2; bases outside the gene matches: 3. The CDR3 is 15 amino acids. Germline V CDR1 and CDR2: SGHRS, YFSETQ. The CDR3 here is CASSLPSGATDTQYF. The CDR3 DNA follows: TGCGCCAGCAGCTTACCTAGCGGGGCCACAGATACGCAGTATTTT.

The chain employs TRBV30 and TRBJ1-6; 10 positions agree with TRBD1. There are 15 residues in the CDR3. Germline CDR1 is GTSNPN and CDR2 is SVGIG (reference sequence). With 2 bases clipped from V and 8 bases from J, the junction kept 6 bases outside the gene matches. CDR3 nucleotide sequence: TGTGCCTGGAGTTTGCGACAGGGGGCGGATTCACCCCTCCACTTT. Translation: CAWSLRQGADSPLHF.

This rearrangement joins TRBV6-6 to TRBJ1-1; D is possibly TRBD1 (6 bases). This CDR3 contains 14 residues. The V end lost 4 bases, the J end lost 11 bases, and 20 bases lay between the germline ends. CDR1 MNHNY and CDR2 SVGAGI come from the germline V gene (reference sequence). Here the CDR3 DNA reads TGTGCCAGCAGTTTCCTAATCAGGGGAAGGGGTGCTTTCTTT. This encodes CASSFLIRGRGAFF.

This clone is a singleton in its sample. The V call is TRBV10-3, the J call TRBJ1-3; TRBD1 might be the D (5 bases). The CDR3 is 13 amino acids. Trimming pared 8 bases from V and 3 bases from J, leaving 11 bases between. The germline gives CDR1 ENHRY, CDR2 SYGVKD. For the CDR3, the DNA is TGTGCCATCGGGGCTTTAGATGGAAACACCATATATTTT. Residues: CAIGALDGNTIYF.

V and J are TRBV7-9 and TRBJ2-7; TRBD1 aligns across 7 bases. The germline V gene encodes CDR1 SEHNR and CDR2 FQNEAQ (reference sequence). The V segment lost 4 bases and the J segment 0 bases; nucleotides outside the gene matches: 6. The CDR3 has 15 residues. The CDR3 nucleotides read TGTGCCAGCAGCTCCCAGGGGACAGACTCCTACGAGCAGTACTTC. Its protein is CASSSQGTDSYEQYF.

The chain combines TRBV13 with TRBJ2-7; 7 positions agree with TRBD1. Trimming removed 5 bases from V and 1 base from J; junction bases left unmatched: 5. CDR3 length: 14 amino acids. CDR1 is PRHDT, CDR2 FYEKMQ, per germline (reference sequence). CDR3 DNA sequence: TGTGCCAGCAGCCTACAGGGGTTGTCCTACGAGCAGTACTTC. Translating gives CASSLQGLSYEQYF. The full variable domain, completed using reference TRBV13 and TRBJ2-7, is AAGVIQSPRHLIKEKRETATLKCYPIPRHDTVYWYQQGPGQDPQFLISFYEKMQSDKGSIPDRFSAQQFSDYHSELNMSSLELGDSALYFCASSLQGLSYEQYFGPGTRLTVT.